The T cell receptor (beta chain) described here comes from a study of response to subunit inactivated influenza vaccine. In TCRdb, the RT-PCR reads were re-called with MiXCR into one record per CDR3 protein. The table includes 800,000 to 1,000,000 distinct CDR3 sequences, 21% detected once. Study outcomes and limitations: Each seasonal flu vaccination may recruit only limited new T cells, authors suggested.

This clonotype was observed a few times. Its antigen is undetermined. The germline V gene encodes CDR1 LNHNV and CDR2 YYDKDF (reference sequence). This CDR3 comprises 15 residues. V shed 1 base and J shed 3 bases, with 9 bases lying between them. The TCR comes from a man in his forties or fifties who received an inactivated influenza vaccine. The source material was PBMCs from blood, sampled 5 to 6 days after vaccination. V and J are TRBV15 and TRBJ2-2; D call uncertain. The CDR3 DNA reads TGTGCCACCAGCAGAGGAGGAGCAGACACCGGGGAGCTGTTTTTT. Protein sequence: CATSRGGADTGELFF.